A single sample gave rise to the 17 T cell receptor beta chains below, sequenced in a study of blood T cells in healthy people across ages. For the second PCR, which ran for about 7 to 11 cycles, a sample-barcoded 5' primer and a J-beta primer mix were used. TCRdb reprocessed the 5' RACE reads with MiXCR, giving one entry per CDR3 protein. Of hundreds of thousands of distinct CDR3 sequences listed, 60% to 80% are singletons. The sample consisted of blood. These receptors originate from a man aged 30 to 39 in good health.

This rearrangement joins TRBV7-2 to TRBJ2-4; D ambiguous. The CDR3 spans 11 residues. CDR1 is SGHTA and CDR2 is FQGNSA in the germline V gene. V was clipped by 1 base and J by 7 bases, with 2 bases between them. The CDR3 DNA follows: TGTGCCAGCAGCTTAGACAACATTCAGTACTTC. Translated, it gives CASSLDNIQYF.

J is TRBJ1-1 and V is TRBV15; weak D call: TRBD1 (6 bases). This CDR3 is built from 15 residues. Germline V gene sequence: CDR1 LNHNV, CDR2 YYDKDF (reference sequence). V shed 0 bases and J shed 4 bases, with 12 bases lying between them. The CDR3 spells CATSREQGWGTEAFF. The CDR3 coding sequence is TGTGCCACCAGCAGAGAACAGGGTTGGGGCACTGAAGCTTTCTTT.

The V call is TRBV28, the J call TRBJ1-2; D ambiguous. This CDR3 has 16 residues. The V end lost 2 bases, the J end lost 4 bases, and 17 bases lay between the germline ends. From germline, CDR1 is MDHEN and CDR2 SYDVKM. The chain's CDR3 is CASSLAPGGVSYGYTF. The CDR3 nucleotides are TGTGCCAGCAGTTTAGCCCCCGGTGGGGTAAGCTATGGCTACACCTTC.

Concerning this clonotype itself: One end of the junction is discordant with germline, which a read error may explain. CDR3 coding DNA: TGTGCCAGTAGTTTATTGCTAGCGGGGGGGCCGTCCGATGAGCAGTTCTTC. The encoded protein is CASSLLLAGGPSDEQFF. The genes are TRBV27 and TRBJ2-1, with 12 bases identical to TRBD2. The CDR3 contains 17 residues. In germline, CDR1 is MNHEY, CDR2 SMNVEV (reference sequence).

The chain carries TRBV27 and TRBJ1-2; D may be TRBD1 (6 bases). The germline gives CDR1 MNHEY, CDR2 SMNVEV (reference sequence). CDR3 length: 15 residues. Trimming took 3 bases from V and 3 from J, leaving 14 bases between them. The CDR3 reads CASSLVQQGDYGYTF. CDR3 bases: TGTGCCAGCAGTTTGGTCCAACAGGGAGACTATGGCTACACCTTC.

The V call is TRBV20-1, the J call TRBJ2-1; 7 bases line up with TRBD1. CDR1 is DFQATT, CDR2 SNEGSKA, per germline (reference sequence). The CDR3 runs 15 residues. V shed 6 bases, J shed 4 bases, and the junction held 12 bases outside the gene matches. CDR3 nucleotides: TGCAGTGCACGGGACAGACGAAATAATTACAATGAGCAGTTCTTC. It translates to CSARDRRNNYNEQFF.

V and J are TRBV7-9 and TRBJ2-2; TRBD2 is a possible D gene (5 bases). CDR1 and CDR2 from the germline V gene are SEHNR and FQNEAQ (reference sequence). The CDR3 sequence is 15 residues long. V was pared by 3 bases and J by 3 bases, with 11 bases between. The DNA of the CDR3 is TGTGCCAGCAGCTTTGATTTGGGAGACACCGGGGAGCTGTTTTTT. It translates to CASSFDLGDTGELFF.

This chain uses TRBV7-2 with TRBJ1-5, with no clear D. Germline V gene lookup returns CDR1 SGHTA and CDR2 FQGNSA. Trimming pared 1 base from V and 4 bases from J, leaving 11 bases between. The CDR3 length is 15 residues. CDR3 DNA: TGTGCCAGCAGCTTAGGGGCTTTGATGAATCAGCCCCAGCATTTT. It specifies CASSLGALMNQPQHF.

This chain links TRBV25-1 with TRBJ1-1; D call uncertain. Trimming took off 6 bases at V and 0 bases at J, with 11 bases between the two ends. Germline assignment: CDR1 MGHDK and CDR2 SYGVNS. This CDR3 spans 14 amino acids. CDR3 in amino acids: CASRGWGLNTEAFF. The CDR3 DNA follows: TGTGCCAGCAGGGGCTGGGGTCTGAACACTGAAGCTTTCTTT. The full variable domain, with the rest looked up from reference TRBV25-1 and TRBJ1-1, is EADIYQTPRYLVIGTGKKITLECSQTMGHDKMYWYQQDPGMELHLIHYSYGVNSTEKGDLSSESTVSRIRTEHFPLTLESARPSHTSQYLCASRGWGLNTEAFFGQGTRLTVV.

This clonotype was counted a few times. This chain uses TRBV4-2 with TRBJ1-1; no firm D call. Germline CDR1 is LGHNA and CDR2 is YNFKEQ. The CDR3 extends over 14 amino acids. V lost 0 bases to trimming and J lost 1 base, with 6 bases between them. In nucleotides, the CDR3 is TGTGCCAGCAGCCAAGAGGACGGGAACACTGAAGCTTTCTTT. Amino acid sequence: CASSQEDGNTEAFF.

The J gene is TRBJ2-7, the V gene TRBV6-2 or TRBV6-3, with a tentative D call TRBD1 (6 bases). This CDR3 contains 14 residues. V lost 6 bases, J lost 0 bases, and 12 bases lay in between. CDR1 is MNHEY and CDR2 is SVGEGT in the germline V gene. The CDR3 loop is CASRGHPTSYEQYF. DNA of the CDR3: TGTGCCAGCAGGGGACATCCTACCTCCTACGAGCAGTACTTC.

The genes are TRBV15 and TRBJ2-1, with a weak D call TRBD2 (5 bases). This CDR3 is built from 15 residues. Between the trimmed V and J ends, which lost 0 bases and 6 bases, there was a span of 12 bases. The germline CDR1 and CDR2 sequences are LNHNV and YYDKDF (reference sequence). The CDR3 nucleotides read TGTGCCACCAGCAGAGACCCCGGAGGTGCCAATGAGCAGTTCTTC. It codes for CATSRDPGGANEQFF.

The rearrangement uses TRBV7-9 and TRBJ2-1, with D possibly TRBD1 on 5 matching bases. The CDR3 runs 14 residues. Germline V gene lookup returns CDR1 SEHNR and CDR2 FQNEAQ (reference sequence). The V end lost 3 bases, the J end lost 8 bases, and 14 bases lay between the germline ends. CDR3 DNA sequence: TGTGCCAGCAGCTTCCGCGGCAGGGCGGATGAGCAGTTCTTC. Its protein product is CASSFRGRADEQFF.

The chain is built from TRBV5-1 and TRBJ2-5; the match to TRBD1 covers 7 bases. This CDR3 is built from 14 residues. From germline, CDR1 is SGHRS and CDR2 YFSETQ. Trimming at V came to 4 bases and at J to 1 base, leaving 4 bases not matched to a gene. CDR3 bases: TGCGCCAGCAGCGAGGGACAGCCCCAAGAGACCCAGTACTTC. Protein sequence: CASSEGQPQETQYF.

This sequence joins TRBV7-9 and TRBJ2-7, with D maybe TRBD2 (5 bases). Trimming cost V 3 bases and J 3 bases, with 15 bases left between them. CDR1 is SEHNR, CDR2 FQNEAQ, per germline (reference sequence). This CDR3 comprises 15 residues. The CDR3 coding sequence is TGTGCCAGCAGCTTTCCGACGGGAACTAACTACGAGCAGTACTTC. It specifies CASSFPTGTNYEQYF.

This rearrangement joins TRBV28 to TRBJ2-1; D is uncertain. V was shortened by 6 bases and J by 6 bases, with 15 bases between the two germline ends. The CDR3 loop spans 14 amino acids. Germline CDR1 reads MDHEN; CDR2 reads SYDVKM. As DNA, the CDR3 is TGTGCCAGCAGGACCCTTGGGATCATCAATGAGCAGTTCTTC. This gives the protein CASRTLGIINEQFF. Full variable domain (outside the CDR3, taken from reference TRBV28 and TRBJ2-1): DVKVTQSSRYLVKRTGEKVFLECVQDMDHENMFWYRQDPGLGLRLIYFSYDVKMKEKGDIPEGYSVSREKKERFSLILESASTNQTSMYLCASRTLGIINEQFFGPGTRLTVL.

J is TRBJ2-1 and V is TRBV4-1; D remains unclear. Between the trimmed V and J ends, which lost 2 bases and 0 bases, there was a span of 11 bases. The CDR3 has 16 amino acids. Per germline, CDR1 MGHRA and CDR2 YSYEKL. CDR3 bases: TGCGCCAGCAGCCAAAAGGAAAGGAGCTCCTACAATGAGCAGTTCTTC. Translation gives CASSQKERSSYNEQFF.